The entry below describes one T cell receptor beta chain. The sample comes from a study of cytomegalovirus exposure and HLA in healthy donors. Study context: Genotyping of 400 or so donors showed that about 83% belonged to the Caucasian-associated ancestry cluster.

Germline CDR1 GTSNPN, CDR2 SVGIG (reference sequence). V lost 2 bases and J lost 3; bases outside the gene matches: 1. CDR3 length: 13 residues. The PCR ran on 60 Vbeta and 13 Jbeta primers. The table came from immunoSEQ multiplex PCR; TCRdb's copy has only in-frame clones and leaves some out. The profile shows approximately 180,000 clones, less than 90% of them singletons. The clonotype was recovered from a girl under three years old in good health and CMV-seronegative. Input material: PBMCs. The chain uses TRBV30 and TRBJ1-5, with TRBD1 identical over 7 bases. CDR3 nucleotide sequence: TGTGCCTGGAGTCAGGGGGACAATCAGCCCCAGCATTTT. Protein product: CAWSQGDNQPQHF.